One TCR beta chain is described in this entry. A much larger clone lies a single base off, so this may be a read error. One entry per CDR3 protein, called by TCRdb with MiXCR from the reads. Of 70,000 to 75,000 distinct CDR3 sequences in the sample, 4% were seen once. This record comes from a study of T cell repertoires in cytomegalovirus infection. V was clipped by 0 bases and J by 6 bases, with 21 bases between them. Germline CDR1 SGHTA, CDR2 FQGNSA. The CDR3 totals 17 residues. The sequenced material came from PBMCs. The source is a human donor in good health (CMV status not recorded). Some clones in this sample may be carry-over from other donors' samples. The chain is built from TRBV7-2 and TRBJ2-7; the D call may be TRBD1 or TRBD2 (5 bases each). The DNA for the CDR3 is TGTGCCAGCAGCTTAGCAGCGAGCCTACGGGGCATCGCCGAGCAGTACTTC. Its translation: CASSLAASLRGIAEQYF.